Below, 6 T cell receptor beta chains from the same sample are listed, as sequenced in a study of OX40 agonist ivuxolimab in advanced cancers. Generated by immunoSEQ multiplex PCR, the TCRdb table keeps only in-frame clones and is missing some. The sample lists about 98,000 clones; less than 90% were seen once. Specimen: CD4+ or CD8+ T cells sorted from blood, collected in a trial of the OX40 agonist ivuxolimab. Source of these receptors: an adult with an advanced solid tumor such as melanoma, head and neck, liver or kidney cancer.

V gene TRBV30 combines with J gene TRBJ1-4; 10 bases are shared with TRBD1. V lost 8 bases, J lost 7 bases, and 1 base stayed unmatched. Germline loops: CDR1 GTSNPN, CDR2 SVGIG (reference sequence). The CDR3 is 11 residues long. CDR3 amino acids: CAGDRGEKLFF. In nucleotides, the CDR3 is TGTGCCGGGGACAGGGGTGAAAAACTGTTTTTT.

This clone was seen a few times. The rearrangement uses TRBV19 and TRBJ1-5, with D possibly being TRBD1 (6 bases). V was clipped by 6 bases and J by 0 bases, with 27 bases between them. Germline CDR1 reads LNHDA; CDR2 reads SQIVND (reference sequence). CDR3 length: 20 residues. The CDR3 sequence is CASSPRAGTRGRFSNQPQHF. The DNA for the CDR3 is TGTGCCAGTAGCCCACGGGCCGGGACAAGGGGACGGTTTAGCAATCAGCCCCAGCATTTT. Full variable domain (outside the CDR3, taken from reference TRBV19 and TRBJ1-5): DGGITQSPKYLFRKEGQNVTLSCEQNLNHDAMYWYRQDPGQGLRLIYYSQIVNDFQKGDIAEGYSVSREKKESFPLTVTSAQKNPTAFYLCASSPRAGTRGRFSNQPQHFGDGTRLSIL.

The chain uses TRBV11-2 and TRBJ2-3, with D possibly being TRBD2 (6 bases). V was pared by 5 bases and J by 4 bases, with 16 bases between. This CDR3 spans 15 amino acids. Per the germline V gene, CDR1 is SGHAT and CDR2 is FQNNGV. The CDR3, as DNA: TGTGCCAGCAGCGGGGTGGGGAGGAACGCAGATACGCAGTATTTT. It encodes CASSGVGRNADTQYF.

This clone was recorded only once. The rearrangement links TRBV7-9 to TRBJ1-4, with 8 bases matching TRBD1. In germline, CDR1 is SEHNR, CDR2 FQNEAQ (reference sequence). The junction had 1 base not matched to a gene; V was cut back by 2 bases and J by 8 bases. The CDR3 is 13 residues long. CDR3 sequence reads: CASSLQGAEKLFF. CDR3 DNA: TGTGCCAGCAGCTTACAGGGGGCAGAAAAACTGTTTTTT. Full variable domain (remainder filled in from reference TRBV7-9 and TRBJ1-4): DTGVSQNPRHKITKRGQNVTFRCDPISEHNRLYWYRQTLGQGPEFLTYFQNEAQLEKSRLLSDRFSAERPKGSFSTLEIQRTEQGDSAMYLCASSLQGAEKLFFGSGTQLSVL.

V is TRBV2 and J is TRBJ1-1, with D perhaps TRBD1 (5 bases). In germline, CDR1 is SNHLY, CDR2 FYNNEI. The CDR3 has 14 residues. Trimming removed 8 bases from V and 4 bases from J, with 17 bases in between. The DNA of the CDR3 is TGTGCCAGCGGGGTGGGGGAGGAGGGCACTGAAGCTTTCTTT. Encoded protein: CASGVGEEGTEAFF. Full variable domain (remainder filled in from reference TRBV2 and TRBJ1-1): EPEVTQTPSHQVTQMGQEVILRCVPISNHLYFYWYRQILGQKVEFLVSFYNNEISEKSEIFDDQFSVERPDGSNFTLKIRSTKLEDSAMYFCASGVGEEGTEAFFGQGTRLTVV.

This chain uses TRBV19 with TRBJ2-1; 8 nucleotides align to TRBD2. Germline V gene data show CDR1 as LNHDA and CDR2 as SQIVND (reference sequence). There are 12 residues in the CDR3. V lost 2 bases to trimming and J lost 12 bases; unmatched junction nucleotides: 3. The CDR3 DNA is TGTGCCAGTAGTATACGGGCGGGAGGGCAGTTCTTC. Translated: CASSIRAGGQFF.